One TCR beta chain is described in this entry. These data originate in a study of technical replicates of blood from a handful of donors. Clones were sequenced by immunoSEQ multiplex PCR, and TCRdb holds only the in-frame ones, with some missing. The table has roughly 81,000 clones, about 86% seen once. The trim removed 5 bases at V and 4 bases at J, leaving 6 bases unmatched. From germline, CDR1 is KGHSH and CDR2 LQKENI. This CDR3 contains 14 residues. This clonotype was obtained from a human donor in good health. Some clones in this sample may be carry-over from other donors' samples. Sequencing input: PBMCs. J is TRBJ1-2 and V is TRBV18, with 8 bases fitting TRBD1. The CDR3 coding sequence is TGTGCCAGCTCAAGCAGGGGGCCTGGCTATGGCTACACCTTC. This translates into CASSSRGPGYGYTF.